This TCR beta chain was profiled in a study of technical replicates of blood from a few donors. With 7 bases removed from V and 7 bases from J, the gap between germline ends came to 17 bases. From germline, CDR1 is LNHDA and CDR2 SQIVND (reference sequence). This CDR3 is 15 amino acids long. Here immunoSEQ multiplex PCR was the method, and the copy in TCRdb shows in-frame clones only, minus some. The data contain 45,000 to 60,000 clones, roughly 91% of them singletons. The receptor was derived from a human donor in good health. Some clones in this sample may be carry-over from other donors' samples. The J gene is TRBJ1-6, the V gene TRBV19; possibly TRBD1 for D (6 bases). The specimen sequenced was PBMCs. Here the CDR3 DNA reads TGTGCCAGTACCAGTAAGGGGGGGCCGAATTCACCCCTCCACTTT. Amino acids: CASTSKGGPNSPLHF. The complete variable domain, with remaining parts taken from reference TRBV19 and TRBJ1-6, reads DGGITQSPKYLFRKEGQNVTLSCEQNLNHDAMYWYRQDPGQGLRLIYYSQIVNDFQKGDIAEGYSVSREKKESFPLTVTSAQKNPTAFYLCASTSKGGPNSPLHFGNGTRLTVT.